This passage covers 25 T cell receptor beta chains from one sample sequenced in a study of spatial heterogeneity in lung cancer. The time point: sample taken at primary tumor resection. Extraction of whole RNA from tumor, nontumor lung or frozen PBMC preceded unsorted sequencing. TCRdb processed the 5' RACE reads anew with MiXCR; each CDR3 protein has one entry. Of more than 10,000 distinct CDR3 sequences listed, roughly 5% are singletons. The material was PBMCs, obtained at surgery. These receptors all come from a male donor with early-stage non-small cell lung cancer.

Judged by abundance, this clonotype is medium-sized. This chain connects TRBV6-2 or TRBV6-3 to TRBJ1-1, with D perhaps matching TRBD1 (5 bases). The CDR3 covers 12 residues. Trimming removed 8 bases from V and 5 bases from J, with 12 bases in between. CDR1 is MNHEY, CDR2 SVGEGT, per germline. DNA for the CDR3: TGTGCCAGCGGTCCATGGGGGACTGAAGCTTTCTTT. Translating gives CASGPWGTEAFF.

This clonotype was found many times. The J gene is TRBJ1-3, the V gene TRBV7-2; a possible D gene is TRBD1 (5 bases). The ends were cut back, 1 base at V and 1 base at J, with 8 bases in the middle. Germline CDR1 and CDR2: SGHTA and FQGNSA. The CDR3 length is 15 residues. CDR3 DNA sequence: TGTGCCAGCAGCTTAGATGGGGGGTCTGGAAACACCATATATTTT. This gives the protein CASSLDGGSGNTIYF.

By sample share, this clonotype is medium-sized. The chain joins TRBV5-1 to TRBJ1-1; tentatively, D is TRBD1 (6 bases). Trimming took 4 bases from V and 2 from J, leaving 15 bases between them. Germline CDR1 and CDR2: SGHRS and YFSETQ. The CDR3 contains 15 residues. The CDR3 protein is CASSIDQGLNTEAFF. The CDR3 nucleotides are TGCGCCAGCAGCATAGACCAGGGGCTAAACACTGAAGCTTTCTTT.

The chain employs TRBV28 and TRBJ2-7; no definite D call. This CDR3 region has 11 residues. Germline V gives CDR1 MDHEN, CDR2 SYDVKM. Trimming removed 8 bases from V and 4 bases from J, with 9 bases in between. For the CDR3, the DNA is TGTGCCAGCTTTGGGCAGTACGAGCAGTACTTC. It translates to CASFGQYEQYF.

This clonotype was observed a handful of times. The chain links TRBV28 to TRBJ2-3; 9 positions agree with TRBD1. Germline V gene lookup returns CDR1 MDHEN and CDR2 SYDVKM. The length of the CDR3 is 13 residues. V was clipped by 6 bases and J by 3 bases; unmatched bases: 1. The CDR3 DNA sequence: TGTGCCAGCAGGACAGGGGGTACAGATACGCAGTATTTT. It specifies CASRTGGTDTQYF.

This clonotype qualifies as medium-sized. The rearrangement joins TRBV28 to TRBJ2-3, with 8 nucleotides matching TRBD2. The V gene's germline CDR1 is MDHEN and CDR2 SYDVKM. The CDR3 length is 16 residues. V shed 9 bases, J shed 4 bases, and the junction held 15 bases outside the gene matches. The CDR3 DNA reads as TGTGCCAGTTCAGCTCATCGGACTAGCCGGGCAGATACGCAGTATTTT. Its protein is CASSAHRTSRADTQYF.

A word on this clonotype: A much larger clone sits a single nucleotide away, making a read error possible. This chain connects TRBV12-3 or TRBV12-4 to TRBJ1-5; no definite D call. This CDR3 is built from 13 residues. CDR3 nucleotides: TGTGCCAGCGGTTTAGTCAGAAATCAGCCCCAGCATTTT. Translated, it gives CASGLVRNQPQHF.

In this sample, this clonotype turned up many times. The chain carries TRBV5-6 and TRBJ2-1, with 8 positions matching TRBD2. Germline V gene lookup returns CDR1 SGHDT and CDR2 YYEEEE. Trimming took 3 bases from V and 8 from J; bases not matched to a gene: 4. The CDR3 contains 13 residues. The CDR3 region has the DNA TGTGCCAGCAGCTCCGGACTAGCAGATGAGCAGTTCTTC. Translating gives CASSSGLADEQFF.

This clonotype was counted ten times or more. V and J are TRBV7-9 and TRBJ1-3; D is unclear. In germline, CDR1 is SEHNR, CDR2 FQNEAQ (reference sequence). Trimming shortened V by 2 bases and J by 3 bases, and 11 bases separated the two germline ends. The CDR3 consists of 15 residues. The CDR3 DNA reads TGTGCCAGCAGCTTATTTGAGGGATTTGGAAACACCATATATTTT. This encodes CASSLFEGFGNTIYF. Combining the CDR3 with reference TRBV7-9 and TRBJ1-3 gives the whole variable domain DTGVSQNPRHKITKRGQNVTFRCDPISEHNRLYWYRQTLGQGPEFLTYFQNEAQLEKSRLLSDRFSAERPKGSFSTLEIQRTEQGDSAMYLCASSLFEGFGNTIYFGEGSWLTVV.

This sequence joins TRBV7-8 and TRBJ1-6, with 7 bases fitting TRBD1. Germline CDR1 is SGHVS and CDR2 is FQNEAQ. The CDR3 consists of 14 residues. V dropped 1 base and J dropped 10; count of bases not matched to a gene: 4. CDR3: CASSLEGAQSPLHF. The DNA for the CDR3 is TGTGCCAGCAGCTTAGAGGGGGCTCAGTCACCCCTCCACTTT.

The chain uses TRBV7-8 and TRBJ2-7; TRBD1 matches at 8 bases. Germline values: CDR1 SGHVS, CDR2 FQNEAQ. The CDR3 contains 13 residues. V lost 5 bases and J lost 2; bases outside the gene matches: 2. In nucleotides, the CDR3 is TGTGCCAGCAGCGTGGGACAGGCCTACGAGCAGTACTTC. As protein: CASSVGQAYEQYF.

The genes are TRBV7-2 and TRBJ2-6; D ambiguous. Looked up from germline, CDR1 is SGHTA and CDR2 is FQGNSA. V dropped 2 bases and J dropped 1 base, with 6 bases sitting between them. CDR3 length equals 15 residues. The chain's CDR3 is CASSLTASGANVLTF. In DNA, the CDR3 is TGTGCCAGCAGCTTAACGGCGTCTGGGGCCAACGTCCTGACTTTC.

This clonotype came up many times. V usage is TRBV11-3 and J usage is TRBJ2-3, with a tentative D call TRBD2 (5 bases). The V gene lost 1 base and the J gene lost 5 bases, with 10 bases spanning the gap. This CDR3 has 14 residues. Germline assignment: CDR1 SGHNT and CDR2 YENEEA. The CDR3 nucleotides read TGTGCCAGCAGCTTAGGGTCAGGAGGAGATACGCAGTATTTT. Translated: CASSLGSGGDTQYF. The whole variable domain, filled in from reference TRBV11-3 and TRBJ2-3, reads EAGVVQSPRYKIIEKKQPVAFWCNPISGHNTLYWYLQNLGQGPELLIRYENEEAVDDSQLPKDRFSAERLKGVDSTLKIQPAELGDSAVYLCASSLGSGGDTQYFGPGTRLTVL.

This clonotype was counted ten times or more. The chain joins TRBV28 to TRBJ2-7; 9 bases map to TRBD2. The CDR3 has 16 amino acids. The J segment lost 3 bases and the V segment lost 6 bases, leaving 12 bases of the junction unmatched. The germline V gene encodes CDR1 MDHEN and CDR2 SYDVKM. CDR3 coding DNA: TGTGCCAGCAGGATCCCGTCAGCGGGGGGCAACTACGAGCAGTACTTC. It encodes CASRIPSAGGNYEQYF.

This clonotype was observed a handful of times. J is TRBJ2-2 and V is TRBV7-2; 11 bases align to TRBD2. The CDR3 extends over 15 amino acids. Germline loops: CDR1 SGHTA, CDR2 FQGNSA. The V gene end was trimmed by 5 bases and the J gene end by 5 bases; junction bases not matched to a gene: 4. CDR3 nucleotide sequence: TGTGCCAGCAGCCGACTAGCGGGAAATACCGGGGAGCTGTTTTTT. This translates into CASSRLAGNTGELFF.

The chain is built from TRBV28 and TRBJ2-4, with TRBD2 matching 12 bases. Germline CDR1 MDHEN, CDR2 SYDVKM. The V gene end was trimmed by 2 bases and the J gene end by 0 bases; junction bases not matched to a gene: 11. This CDR3 spans 20 amino acids. The CDR3 sequence: CASSLPGLAGSVVAKNIQYF. The CDR3 DNA sequence: TGTGCCAGCAGTTTACCCGGACTAGCGGGGTCTGTAGTAGCCAAAAACATTCAGTACTTC.

A note on this clonotype: Its ends do not fully match the called genes, so a read error is possible. The V and J genes are TRBV7-7 and TRBJ2-3; no reliable D call. Germline-derived CDR1 and CDR2 are SSHAT and FNYEAQ (reference sequence). The CDR3 loop spans 15 amino acids. The CDR3 bases are TGTGCTAGCAGCCCCGGCTACTCCCAATCAGATACGCAGTATTTT. It codes for CASSPGYSQSDTQYF.

The V call is TRBV20-1, the J call TRBJ2-1, with TRBD2 matching 10 bases. This CDR3 spans 16 amino acids. Trimming removed 2 bases from V and 4 bases from J; junction bases left unmatched: 8. From germline, CDR1 is DFQATT and CDR2 SNEGSKA (reference sequence). The CDR3 nucleotides read TGCAGTGCTAGACTAGCGGGAGATACCCTGTACAATGAGCAGTTCTTC. Its protein is CSARLAGDTLYNEQFF.

By share of the sample, this clonotype is medium-sized. The chain employs TRBV6-5 and TRBJ2-1; 12 bases match TRBD2. Germline V lookup: CDR1 MNHEY, CDR2 SVGAGI. Trimming at V came to 6 bases and at J to 8 bases, leaving 11 bases not matched to a gene. There are 16 residues in the CDR3. The CDR3 sequence is CASSLVTSGRRDEQFF. The CDR3 nucleotides are TGTGCCAGCAGCCTCGTCACTAGCGGGAGGCGGGATGAGCAGTTCTTC.

This clonotype was counted many times. The rearrangement joins TRBV3-2 to TRBJ2-7; the table's D gene call, TRBD2, was not cross checked with the DNA. TRBV3-2 is classified as a pseudogene. There are 12 residues in the CDR3. The CDR3 sequence is CASSPREEEQYF. CDR3 sequence (DNA): TGTGCCAGCAGCCCGAGGGAGGAAGAGCAGTACTTC.

This clonotype was observed many times. The chain employs TRBV7-3 and TRBJ1-1; tentatively, D is TRBD1 (5 bases). Germline V lookup: CDR1 SGHTA, CDR2 FQGTGA. This CDR3 spans 14 amino acids. V lost 2 bases and J 4 bases, leaving 11 bases between the germline ends. The CDR3 sequence: CASSLDRTSTEAFF. The CDR3 DNA reads as TGTGCCAGCAGCTTAGACAGAACGAGCACTGAAGCTTTCTTT. The entire variable domain, with the rest obtained from reference TRBV7-3 and TRBJ1-1, is as follows: GAGVSQTPSNKVTEKGKYVELRCDPISGHTALYWYRQSLGQGPEFLIYFQGTGAADDSGLPNDRFFAVRPEGSVSTLKIQRTERGDSAVYLCASSLDRTSTEAFFGQGTRLTVV.

A word on this clonotype: This may come from a read error, since a much larger clone is one base off. Since no conserved phenylalanine or tryptophan closes the CDR3, a read error is the likely cause. The V call is TRBV15, the J call TRBJ2-1; possible D gene TRBD1, 5 bases. The germline V gene has CDR1 LNHNV and CDR2 YYDKDF (reference sequence). The length of the CDR3 is 15 residues. The V end was cut by 9 bases, the J end by 9 bases, with 24 bases between. The CDR3 DNA sequence: TGTGCCACAAGAGAGATTGGTAAGGGGAACGGTGAGCAGTTCATC. It encodes CATREIGKGNGEQFI.

This clonotype appeared many times. The CDR3 reads CASSLGSNEQFF. CDR3 DNA sequence: TGTGCCAGCAGCTTAGGGAGCAATGAGCAGTTCTTC. The rearrangement uses TRBV7-2 and TRBJ2-1; D call uncertain. The CDR3 is 12 residues long. CDR1 is SGHTA and CDR2 is FQGNSA in the germline V gene. V gave up 1 base and J gave up 6 bases, with 4 bases separating them.

This clonotype was seen repeatedly, ten times or more. This chain's CDR3 is CASSSLTGRAYEQYF. The CDR3 DNA follows: TGTGCCAGTAGTAGCCTTACAGGACGGGCCTACGAGCAGTACTTC. This chain links TRBV19 with TRBJ2-7, with TRBD1 as a possible D gene (5 bases). The CDR3 has 15 amino acids. The V end lost 4 bases, the J end lost 2 bases, and 15 bases lay between the germline ends. Germline V gene data show CDR1 as LNHDA and CDR2 as SQIVND (reference sequence).

This clonotype has ten or more counts. This chain links TRBV2 with TRBJ2-3, with 7 bases identical to TRBD1. CDR1 is SNHLY, CDR2 FYNNEI, per germline. The junction had 5 bases not matched to a gene; V was cut back by 5 bases and J by 0 bases. This CDR3 has 15 amino acids. This CDR3 reads CASSRGPLSTDTQYF. DNA of the CDR3: TGTGCCAGCAGTAGGGGGCCCCTTAGCACAGATACGCAGTATTTT.